Listed here is a single T cell receptor beta chain. Its antigen remains unidentified. The data originate from a study of T cells in Graves' hyperthyroidism and ophthalmopathy. Overall study results and limits: From stable hyperthyroidism, ophthalmopathy was separated by a 13 V-J model.

Authors of the study amplified TCR beta CDR3 regions from RNA transcripts. The HTBI primer set drove a first-round RT-PCR of the TCR CDR3. One entry per CDR3 protein results from TCRdb running MiXCR on the multiplex PCR reads. The table records about 420,000 distinct CDR3 sequences, about 15% of them present only once. The sequence derives from a young woman with Graves' hyperthyroidism. Sequenced: blood.

CDR3 residues: CASSLSGRGIPVTEAFF. DNA of the CDR3: TGTGCCAGCAGTTTATCCGGCAGGGGTATTCCGGTCACTGAAGCTTTCTTT. This sequence joins TRBV27 and TRBJ1-1; D might be TRBD1 (6 bases). Germline V gives CDR1 MNHEY, CDR2 SMNVEV (reference sequence). The V gene lost 0 bases and the J gene lost 4 bases, with 18 bases spanning the gap. The CDR3 runs to 17 residues.